One and the same sample provided the 5 T cell receptor beta chains below, sequenced in a study of T cell responses to AZD1222 COVID-19 vaccine. The data were produced by immunoSEQ multiplex PCR, yet TCRdb's version contains in-frame clones alone and is incomplete. The data hold more than 100,000 clones, with 70% to 90% observed a single time. The specimen comprised peripheral blood, sampled on day 0 of AZD1222 vaccination. The receptors stem from an adult in good health.

This clone was detected only once. The V call is TRBV5-1, the J call TRBJ2-5, with D possibly matching TRBD2 (6 bases). The V end was cut by 5 bases, the J end by 0 bases, with 17 bases between. The CDR3 covers 16 residues. Germline V gives CDR1 SGHRS, CDR2 YFSETQ. The CDR3 protein is CASSSSGSGNQETQYF. In DNA, the CDR3 is TGCGCCAGCAGTTCCAGTGGTAGCGGTAACCAAGAGACCCAGTACTTC.

The chain uses TRBV30 and TRBJ1-5; 7 nucleotides match TRBD1. Per germline, CDR1 GTSNPN and CDR2 SVGIG (reference sequence). There are 16 residues in the CDR3. The ends lost 5 bases at V and 1 base at J; junction bases unmatched: 11. CDR3 sequence: CAWLPPTGSSNQPQHF. The CDR3 DNA is TGTGCCTGGCTACCTCCGACAGGGTCGAGCAATCAGCCCCAGCATTTT. The full variable domain, rest sourced from reference TRBV30 and TRBJ1-5, is SQTIHQWPATLVQPVGSPLSLECTVEGTSNPNLYWYRQAAGRGLQLLFYSVGIGQISSEVPQNLSASRPQDRQFILSSKKLLLSDSGFYLCAWLPPTGSSNQPQHFGDGTRLSIL.

This rearrangement joins TRBV4-1 to TRBJ2-2; the D gene is possibly TRBD2 (5 bases). This CDR3 has 15 amino acids. V shed 0 bases and J shed 4 bases, with 9 bases lying between them. Germline V gene lookup returns CDR1 MGHRA and CDR2 YSYEKL. The CDR3 coding sequence is TGCGCCAGCAGCCAAGAGGGAGTGGGCACCGGGGAGCTGTTTTTT. Its protein is CASSQEGVGTGELFF.

This chain connects TRBV27 to TRBJ2-1, with TRBD1 matching 9 bases. This CDR3 contains 14 residues. Germline values: CDR1 MNHEY, CDR2 SMNVEV (reference sequence). V lost 2 bases to trimming and J lost 9 bases; unmatched junction nucleotides: 5. CDR3 in amino acids: CASSLEGQGGEQFF. CDR3 DNA sequence: TGTGCCAGCAGTTTAGAGGGACAGGGCGGTGAGCAGTTCTTC.

The V gene is TRBV20-1, the J gene TRBJ2-5, with D possibly called TRBD1 or TRBD2 (5 bases each). V dropped 3 bases and J dropped 1 base, with 9 bases sitting between them. CDR3 size: 13 residues. Germline lookup yields CDR1 DFQATT and CDR2 SNEGSKA (reference sequence). The CDR3 nucleotides are TGCAGTGCTAGTTCTGGGGGCCAAGAGACCCAGTACTTC. Protein product: CSASSGGQETQYF.